The T cell receptor (beta chain) described here comes from a study of blood T cell repertoires in COVID-19. For the study at large: Specimens from acute and convalescent COVID-19 originated in the United States, Italy and Spain. PBMCs, B-cell-depleted T cells, or T cells provided the cDNA or gDNA that made up the material.

Clones were sequenced by immunoSEQ multiplex PCR, and TCRdb holds only the in-frame ones, with some missing. This sample has approximately 220,000 clones, with under 90% found just once. CDR3 length: 17 residues. V shed 4 bases, J shed 0 bases, and the junction held 8 bases outside the gene matches. The V gene's germline CDR1 is SGHRS and CDR2 YFSETQ. Residents of about two dozen US areas, aged roughly 18 to 89 years, made up the participants. The V and J genes are TRBV5-1 and TRBJ1-4; 8 bases align to TRBD1. Material for sequencing was PBMCs or T cells enriched from blood (not recorded which). The source is a middle-aged woman who had been exposed to COVID-19. CDR3 in DNA: TGCGCCAGCAGCCAGACAGGGGCTGGGGCAACTAATGAAAAACTGTTTTTT. Amino acids: CASSQTGAGATNEKLFF.